In this sample, the clone carrying this TCR beta chain turned up a few times. What it binds is unknown. This sample is drawn from a study of beta chain features in type 1 diabetes. General study points: In type 1 diabetes patients, VDJ junctions had fewer insertions; deletions at these junctions were more frequent.

With 4 bases removed from V and 5 bases from J, the gap between germline ends came to 15 bases. CDR3 length equals 14 residues. Germline CDR1 SGHRS, CDR2 YFSETQ. Expressed TCRB transcripts were sequenced because the isolated RNA had all been reverse transcribed beforehand. Profiling relied on immunoSEQ multiplex PCR, and the TCRdb table lists in-frame clones only, not all of them. This sample has under 400,000 clones, with 12% to 15% found just once. This chain uses TRBV5-1 with TRBJ1-1; a possible D gene is TRBD1 (6 bases). The TCR originated in a man aged 25 to 40 in good health. Sequences were obtained from central memory CD4+ T cells from blood. The DNA for the CDR3 is TGCGCCAGCAGCCAGACGGGGGCTCGGACTGAAGCTTTCTTT. Its translation is CASSQTGARTEAFF. Looking up the rest from reference TRBV5-1 and TRBJ1-1 gives the full variable domain: KAGVTQTPRYLIKTRGQQVTLSCSPISGHRSVSWYQQTPGQGLQFLFEYFSETQRNKGNFPGRFSGRQFSNSRSEMNVSTLELGDSALYLCASSQTGARTEAFFGQGTRLTVV.